Included here is one T cell receptor (beta chain) sequence, with context. What it binds is not known. These data originate in a study of chemoradiotherapy in HPV16-positive cancers. Study information: Candidate HPV-specific clones and shared TCR motifs came from two HPV16-positive patients. Study outcomes and limitations: During treatment, candidate HPV-specific clones and E7-related motifs expanded in tumor. The functional HPV-specific definition rests on just a couple of HPV16-positive patients.

The CDR3 is made up of 13 amino acids. Germline loops: CDR1 MGHRA, CDR2 YSYEKL. Trimming shortened V by 4 bases and J by 3 bases, and 10 bases separated the two germline ends. Sequencing used immunoSEQ multiplex PCR; TCRdb keeps in-frame clones, though not all of them. Of tens of thousands of clones in the sample, roughly 90% were seen once. The sample in question was blood, obtained from a patient who underwent chemoradiotherapy. This sequence joins TRBV4-1 and TRBJ2-7, with D perhaps matching TRBD1 (6 bases). This TCR derives from a human donor with HPV-associated anogenital cancer. The CDR3 is CASSPGRGYEQYF. In DNA form, the CDR3 reads TGCGCCAGCAGCCCCGGCAGGGGCTACGAGCAGTACTTC.